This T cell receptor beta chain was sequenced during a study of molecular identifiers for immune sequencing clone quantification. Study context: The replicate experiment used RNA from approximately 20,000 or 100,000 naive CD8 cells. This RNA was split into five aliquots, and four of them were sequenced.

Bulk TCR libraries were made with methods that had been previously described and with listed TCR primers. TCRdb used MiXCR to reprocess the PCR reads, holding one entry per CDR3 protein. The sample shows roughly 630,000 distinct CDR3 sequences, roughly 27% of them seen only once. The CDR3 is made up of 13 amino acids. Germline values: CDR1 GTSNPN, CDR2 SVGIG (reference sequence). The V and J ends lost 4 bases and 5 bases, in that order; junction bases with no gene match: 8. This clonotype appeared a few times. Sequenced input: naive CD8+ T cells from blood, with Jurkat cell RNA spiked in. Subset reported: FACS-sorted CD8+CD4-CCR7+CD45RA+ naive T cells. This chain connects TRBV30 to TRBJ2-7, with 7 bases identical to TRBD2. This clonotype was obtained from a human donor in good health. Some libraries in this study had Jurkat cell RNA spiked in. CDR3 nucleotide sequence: TGTGCCTGGACTCCAACCGGGGGGAACGAGCAGTACTTC. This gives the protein CAWTPTGGNEQYF.